This record looks at one T cell receptor beta chain sequence and its context. Trimming cost V 1 base and J 2 bases; bases outside gene matches: 7. From germline, CDR1 is LGHNA and CDR2 YNFKEQ. This CDR3 comprises 16 residues. The record originates from a study of T cell responses to AZD1222 COVID-19 vaccine. Some clones are missing from TCRdb's copy, which holds only in-frame ones; the method was immunoSEQ multiplex PCR. The data hold fewer than 130,000 clones, with around 94% observed a single time. Material: peripheral blood, obtained on day 0 of AZD1222 vaccination. This rearrangement joins TRBV4-2 to TRBJ2-5, with 7 nucleotides matching TRBD2. The receptor comes from an adult in good health. CDR3 in amino acids: CASSQGPSGVQETQYF. Here the CDR3 DNA reads TGTGCCAGCAGCCAAGGGCCTAGCGGAGTACAAGAGACCCAGTACTTC.